The sequence of this TCR beta chain was determined in a study of shared clonotypes between healthy human individuals. This table comes from immunoSEQ multiplex PCR, and its TCRdb copy is limited to in-frame clones, with some not included. The repertoire has 1.5 million to 1.9 million clones, around 98% of them found once; the top ten carry roughly 0.45%. All donors were healthy HIV-negative adults lacking recent acute infections or vaccinations. Subsets obtained from CD4+ cells comprised CD45RA+ naive and CD45RA-negative memory cells. Study-wide results and caveats: Since donors were few, the genetic and exposure-history diversity represented was limited. A handful of donors showed sharing of around 5.3% of naive CD4 clonotypes.

As regards this clone: Its antigen remains unknown.

The length of the CDR3 is 13 residues. Trimming took 4 bases from V and 5 from J, leaving 9 bases between them. CDR1 is MNHEY and CDR2 is SVGAGI in the germline V gene. This clonotype was sampled from a man in his thirties or forties in good health. Material for sequencing was naive CD4+ T cells sorted from blood. Subset noted: CD45RA+ positively selected. The V call is TRBV6-5, the J call TRBJ2-1; D gene ambiguous. The chain's CDR3 is CASSLVGDNEQFF. The CDR3 region has the DNA TGTGCCAGCAGTTTGGTCGGAGACAATGAGCAGTTCTTC.